Presented here are 18 T cell receptor beta chains from one specimen sequenced in a study of tumor-infiltrating lymphocytes in primary liver carcinoma. The input was around 0.5 ug total RNA; TCR beta cDNA was made from it with a constant-region primer. Three nested multiplex PCR rounds, a slightly modified ARM-PCR method, built the TCR beta libraries. Two initial PCR rounds of approximately 10 cycles each paired TRBV1-TRBV30 forward primers with a C-beta reverse primer. TCRdb independently ran MiXCR on the multiplex PCR reads; one entry per CDR3 protein. This sample carries approximately 99,000 distinct CDR3 sequences, about 70% of them seen once, and the ten largest clones take 9% to 10%. Between roughly 17 and 30 mg of unsorted bulk tissue served as the source from which RNA and DNA were co-extracted. Sequenced: liver tumor tissue from sampling region 5. The subset was: tumor region T5, tumor centre. Receptor source: a woman aged 55-70 years with primary liver carcinoma and hepatitis B virus infection.

Concerning this clonotype: The junction differs from germline at one of its ends, possibly a read error. The chain combines TRBV11-2 with TRBJ2-3, with 7 bases matching TRBD2. The CDR3 totals 15 residues. The germline V gene encodes CDR1 SGHAT and CDR2 FQNNGV. The chain's CDR3 is CTSTPSATSTDTHYF. CDR3 nucleotide sequence: TGTACCAGCACGCCCTCTGCGACTAGCACAGATACGCACTATTTT.

Details on this clonotype: This may be a read error, as it is one base from a much larger clone. The J gene is TRBJ2-5, the V gene TRBV5-6; D is perhaps TRBD1 (6 bases). Germline CDR1 SGHDT, CDR2 YYEEEE. This CDR3 has 13 amino acids. CDR3: CASSFAGEESQYF. CDR3 in DNA: TGTGCCAGCAGCTTCGCAGGGGAAGAGAGCCAGTACTTC. Full variable domain (rest looked up from reference TRBV5-6 and TRBJ2-5): DAGVTQSPTHLIKTRGQQVTLRCSPKSGHDTVSWYQQALGQGPQFIFQYYEEEERQRGNFPDRFSGHQFPNYSSELNVNALLLGDSALYLCASSFAGEESQYFGPGTRLLVL.

This clonotype was counted once. A much larger clone lies one base from this, so it may be a read error. The chain joins TRBV7-9 to TRBJ2-7; the match to TRBD1 covers 9 bases. There are 15 residues in the CDR3. J was trimmed by 0 bases and V by 5 bases; bases with no gene match: 5. The germline gives CDR1 SEHNR, CDR2 FQNEAQ (reference sequence). CDR3 loop: CASSQTGGTSYEQYF. CDR3 nucleotides: TGTGCCAGCAGCCAGACAGGGGGAACCTCCTACGAGCAGTACTTC.

This clonotype was seen a few times. The J gene is TRBJ2-3, the V gene TRBV7-3, with TRBD2 matching over 8 bases. The V segment lost 3 bases and the J segment 1 base; nucleotides outside the gene matches: 3. The germline V gene encodes CDR1 SGHTA and CDR2 FQGTGA. The CDR3 contains 15 residues. CDR3 residues: CASSLGAGGTDTQYF. The CDR3, as DNA: TGTGCCAGCAGCTTGGGAGCGGGAGGCACAGATACGCAGTATTTT.

This clonotype was picked up a small number of times. The chain recombines TRBV15 with TRBJ2-7, with 8 bases aligning to TRBD2. CDR1 is LNHNV, CDR2 YYDKDF, per germline (reference sequence). V shed 3 bases and J 6 bases; nucleotides not matched to a gene: 10. CDR3 length equals 15 residues. The CDR3 sequence: CATSSGVGGRSEQYF. The CDR3 nucleotides read TGTGCCACCAGCAGCGGGGTGGGCGGGAGGTCCGAGCAGTACTTC.

This sequence joins TRBV6-6 and TRBJ2-1; TRBD2 agrees at 8 bases. This CDR3 comprises 13 residues. Germline V gene data show CDR1 as MNHNY and CDR2 as SVGAGI (reference sequence). V was pared by 10 bases and J by 9 bases, with 11 bases of the junction left unmatched. Here the CDR3 reads CATGISGIGEQFF. CDR3 coding DNA: TGTGCCACAGGGATTAGCGGGATAGGTGAGCAGTTCTTC.

This clonotype showed up just a few times. The chain carries TRBV28 and TRBJ2-3; 8 positions match TRBD2. The CDR3 runs to 14 residues. The germline V gene has CDR1 MDHEN and CDR2 SYDVKM. After removal of 7 bases from V and 8 bases from J, the junction contained 11 bases not matched to a gene. CDR3 DNA: TGTGCCAGCACCAGCGGGGGACCAAAGCTTACGCAGTATTTT. This translates into CASTSGGPKLTQYF.

V and J are TRBV29-1 and TRBJ2-3; tentative D call: TRBD1 (5 bases). The J call is doubtful: the DNA matches TRBJ1-5 better. Germline assignment: CDR1 SQVTM and CDR2 ANQGSEA. The CDR3 loop spans 15 amino acids. The CDR3 loop reads CSVESWGGTTDTQHF. The CDR3 DNA sequence: TGCAGCGTTGAATCCTGGGGGGGGACCACAGATACGCAGCATTTT.

On this clonotype: One end of the junction varies from germline; a read error may be responsible. The chain uses TRBV7-3 and TRBJ2-3; 8 nucleotides agree with TRBD2. The CDR3 spans 15 residues. The germline V gene has CDR1 SGHTA and CDR2 FQGTGA. The CDR3 loop is CASGLGAGGTDTQYF. CDR3 nucleotide sequence: TGTGCCAGCGGCTTAGGAGCGGGAGGCACAGATACGCAGTATTTT.

Worth noting for this clonotype: Possible read error: a much larger clone is one base away. The CDR3 bases are TGTGCCAGCAGCTTAGGGTGGAGCCAAGAGACCCAGTACTTC. It specifies CASSLGWSQETQYF. This chain links TRBV7-8 with TRBJ2-5; D ambiguous. Germline lookup yields CDR1 SGHVS and CDR2 FQNEAQ. The V gene lost 1 base and the J gene lost 1 base, with 7 bases spanning the gap. CDR3 length: 14 residues.

Ten or more counts support this clonotype. V and J are TRBV5-5 and TRBJ1-5, with TRBD1 matching 10 bases. V was pared by 4 bases and J by 3 bases, with 4 bases of the junction left unmatched. The CDR3 is 15 residues long. Germline V gene data show CDR1 as SGHKS and CDR2 as YYEKEE (reference sequence). For the CDR3, the DNA is TGTGCCAGCAGCCCGGGACAGGGGTTCAATCAGCCCCAGCATTTT. Its protein product is CASSPGQGFNQPQHF.

As regards this clonotype: One base away lies a much larger clone, so this may be a sequencing read error. This chain connects TRBV15 to TRBJ2-2; tentatively, D is TRBD2 (5 bases). Germline CDR1 and CDR2: LNHNV and YYDKDF (reference sequence). The CDR3 runs to 14 residues. CDR3 in DNA: TGTTCCACCAGCGAGACTACGAACACCGGGGAGCTGTTTTTT. Translating it yields CSTSETTNTGELFF.

Comment on this clonotype: One end of the junction varies from germline; a read error may be responsible. V is TRBV29-1 and J is TRBJ2-1, with a weak D call TRBD1 (5 bases). Per germline, CDR1 SQVTM and CDR2 ANQGSEA. The CDR3 loop spans 14 amino acids. The CDR3 region is CGVDLDGRGNEQVF. CDR3 nucleotides: TGCGGCGTTGACTTGGATGGTAGGGGAAATGAGCAGGTCTTC.

With respect to this clonotype: Compared with germline, one end of the junction differs, possibly owing to a read error. The J gene is TRBJ2-1, the V gene TRBV11-3; D is unclear. Germline V gene sequence: CDR1 SGHNT, CDR2 YENEEA. There are 15 residues in the CDR3. As DNA, the CDR3 is TGTGCCAGCAACTTAGGAGCCCAGTGTCGCAAGGAGCAGTTCTTC. Translating gives CASNLGAQCRKEQFF.

Worth noting for this clonotype: The junction differs from germline at one of its ends, possibly a read error. The chain joins TRBV29-1 to TRBJ1-3; D is perhaps TRBD1 (5 bases). The CDR3 runs 14 residues. Germline V gene lookup returns CDR1 SQVTM and CDR2 ANQGSEA. CDR3 bases: TGCAGCATACTGACAGTGAGATCTGGAAATACCATATATTTT. Residues: CSILTVRSGNTIYF.

Regarding this clonotype: At one end the junction does not follow the germline gene, possibly because of a read error. The chain uses TRBV6-5 and TRBJ1-1; the match to TRBD1 covers 9 bases. Germline CDR1 and CDR2: MNHEY and SVGAGI. The CDR3 has 15 amino acids. The CDR3: CANSIRQGGDTEVFF. The CDR3 bases are TGTGCCAACAGTATCCGACAGGGGGGGGACACTGAAGTTTTCTTT.

Of note for this clonotype: The missing conserved phenylalanine or tryptophan at the end of this CDR3 makes a read error likely. The chain employs TRBV11-2 and TRBJ2-5; 8 nucleotides line up with TRBD1. The CDR3 consists of 14 residues. The germline gives CDR1 SGHAT, CDR2 FQNNGV. The CDR3 DNA reads TGTGTCAGCAGCCGCAGGGGGCCTGAAGAGACCCAGTACTTA. Residues: CVSSRRGPEETQYL.

This clonotype was counted a few times. A much larger clonotype is one base distant, so this may be a read error. The V call is TRBV12-3 or TRBV12-4, the J call TRBJ1-4; D is unresolved. The V end was cut by 3 bases, the J end by 0 bases, with 14 bases between. This CDR3 is 17 amino acids long. The CDR3 nucleotides are TGTGCCAGCAGTTTTTCACCCATTTTCGCAACTAATGAAAAACTGTTTTTT. This codes for CASSFSPIFATNEKLFF.